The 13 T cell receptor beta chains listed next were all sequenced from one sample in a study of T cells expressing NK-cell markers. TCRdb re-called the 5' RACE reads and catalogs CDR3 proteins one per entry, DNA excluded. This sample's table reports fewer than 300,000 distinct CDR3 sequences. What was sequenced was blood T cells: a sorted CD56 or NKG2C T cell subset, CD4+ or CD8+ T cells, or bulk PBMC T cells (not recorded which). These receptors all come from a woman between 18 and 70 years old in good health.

CDR3 in amino acids: CSATLQGSYNSPLHF. This chain links TRBV20-1 with TRBJ1-6; without DNA, the TCRdb call of TRBD1 cannot be checked. Germline CDR1 reads DFQATT; CDR2 reads SNEGSKA (reference sequence). The CDR3 totals 15 residues.

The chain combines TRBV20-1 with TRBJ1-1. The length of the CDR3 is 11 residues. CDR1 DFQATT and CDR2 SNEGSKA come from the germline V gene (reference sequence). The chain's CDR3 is CSASPNTEAFF.

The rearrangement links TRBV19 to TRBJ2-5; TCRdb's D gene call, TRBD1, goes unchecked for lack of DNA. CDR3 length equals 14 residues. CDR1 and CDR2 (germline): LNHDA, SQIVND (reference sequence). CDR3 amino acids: CASRPLGGKETQYF.

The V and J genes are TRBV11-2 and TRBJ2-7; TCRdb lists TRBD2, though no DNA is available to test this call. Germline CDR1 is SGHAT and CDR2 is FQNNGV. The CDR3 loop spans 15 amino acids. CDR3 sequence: CASSHGLALSYEQYF. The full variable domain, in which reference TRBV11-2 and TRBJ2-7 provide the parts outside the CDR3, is EAGVAQSPRYKIIEKRQSVAFWCNPISGHATLYWYQQILGQGPKLLIQFQNNGVVDDSQLPKDRFSAERLKGVDSTLKIQPAKLEDSAVYLCASSHGLALSYEQYFGPGTRLTVT.

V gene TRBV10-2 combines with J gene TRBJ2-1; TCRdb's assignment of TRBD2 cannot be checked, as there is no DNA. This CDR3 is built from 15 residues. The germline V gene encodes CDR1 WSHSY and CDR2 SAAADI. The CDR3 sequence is CAGMNSTANYNEQFF.

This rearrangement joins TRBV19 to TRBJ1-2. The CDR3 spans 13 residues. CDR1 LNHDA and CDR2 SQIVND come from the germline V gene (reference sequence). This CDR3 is CASSMAPTARYTF.

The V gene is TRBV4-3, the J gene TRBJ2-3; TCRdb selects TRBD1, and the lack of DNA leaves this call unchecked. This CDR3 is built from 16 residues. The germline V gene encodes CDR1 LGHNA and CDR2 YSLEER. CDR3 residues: CASSQWGQGGTDTQYF.

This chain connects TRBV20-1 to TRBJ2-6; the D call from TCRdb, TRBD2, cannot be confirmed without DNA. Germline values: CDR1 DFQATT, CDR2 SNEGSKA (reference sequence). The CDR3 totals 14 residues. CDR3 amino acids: CSARRGAGANVLTF.

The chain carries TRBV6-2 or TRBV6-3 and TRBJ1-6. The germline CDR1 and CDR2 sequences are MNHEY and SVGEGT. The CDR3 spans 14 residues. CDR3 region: CASSYGNYNSPLHF.

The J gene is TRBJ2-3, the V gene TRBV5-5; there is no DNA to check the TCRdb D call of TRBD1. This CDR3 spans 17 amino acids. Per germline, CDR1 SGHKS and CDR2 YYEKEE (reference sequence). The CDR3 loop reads CASSFGTGGLMRDTQYF.

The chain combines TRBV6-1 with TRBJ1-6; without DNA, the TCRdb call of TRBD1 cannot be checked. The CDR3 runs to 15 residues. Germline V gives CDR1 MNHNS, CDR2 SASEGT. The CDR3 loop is CASRNGTPHNSPLHF.

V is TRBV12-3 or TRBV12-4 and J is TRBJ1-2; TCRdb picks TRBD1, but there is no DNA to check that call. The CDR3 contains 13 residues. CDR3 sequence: CASSFRGTDGYTF.

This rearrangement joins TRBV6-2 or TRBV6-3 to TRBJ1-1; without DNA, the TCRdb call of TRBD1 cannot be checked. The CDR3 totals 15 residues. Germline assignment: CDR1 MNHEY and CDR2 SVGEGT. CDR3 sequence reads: CASRPIGVGDTEAFF.